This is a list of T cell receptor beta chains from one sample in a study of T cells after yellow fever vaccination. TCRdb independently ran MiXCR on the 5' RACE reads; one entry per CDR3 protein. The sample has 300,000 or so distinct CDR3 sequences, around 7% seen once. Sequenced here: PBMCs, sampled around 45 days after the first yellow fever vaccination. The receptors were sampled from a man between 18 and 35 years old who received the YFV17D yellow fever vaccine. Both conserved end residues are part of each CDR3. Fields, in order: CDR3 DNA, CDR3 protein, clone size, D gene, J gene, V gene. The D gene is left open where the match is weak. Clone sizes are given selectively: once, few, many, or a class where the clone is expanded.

cdr3_nt: TGTGCCAGCAGCTTAATGGGGAGAGGAGGACACGACATTCAGTACTTC
cdr3_aa: CASSLMGRGGHDIQYF
clone_size: many
d_call: NA
j_call: TRBJ2-4
v_call: TRBV7-3

cdr3_nt: TGTGCCAGCTCACCACCGAGAGACAGGGGTCGCGACACAGATACGCAGTATTTT
cdr3_aa: CASSPPRDRGRDTDTQYF
clone_size: NA
d_call: TRBD1
j_call: TRBJ2-3
v_call: TRBV18

cdr3_nt: TGTGCCAGCAGTACAGGGGGCGAAGAGACCCAGTACTTC
cdr3_aa: CASSTGGEETQYF
clone_size: many
d_call: TRBD1
j_call: TRBJ2-5
v_call: TRBV28

cdr3_nt: TGTGCCAGCAGCGTACGAGGGGGGGCCCTCTACAATGAGCAGTTCTTC
cdr3_aa: CASSVRGGALYNEQFF
clone_size: few
d_call: NA
j_call: TRBJ2-1
v_call: TRBV9

cdr3_nt: TGCGCCAGCAGCCAAGAAGGAGGGAGGCATCAGCCCCAGCATTTT
cdr3_aa: CASSQEGGRHQPQHF
clone_size: NA
d_call: NA
j_call: TRBJ1-5
v_call: TRBV4-3

cdr3_nt: TGTGCTAGTGGTTTACTCACCGTGCGGGATTGGGGATCACCCCTCCACTTT
cdr3_aa: CASGLLTVRDWGSPLHF
clone_size: few
d_call: NA
j_call: TRBJ1-6
v_call: TRBV12-5

cdr3_nt: TGTGCCAGCTCCCCACCGGGACTAGCGGGGACCTACAATGAGCAGTTCTTC
cdr3_aa: CASSPPGLAGTYNEQFF
clone_size: few
d_call: TRBD2
j_call: TRBJ2-1
v_call: TRBV18

cdr3_nt: TGTGCCAGCTGGCAGGCAGGGGCGCCCTACAATGAGCAGTTCTTC
cdr3_aa: CASWQAGAPYNEQFF
clone_size: few
d_call: NA
j_call: TRBJ2-1
v_call: TRBV6-2/TRBV6-3

cdr3_nt: TGTGCCAGCAGTTCAAGGGGGACACAAGAGACCCAGTACTTC
cdr3_aa: CASSSRGTQETQYF
clone_size: few
d_call: NA
j_call: TRBJ2-5
v_call: TRBV6-5

cdr3_nt: TGTGCCAGCAGTCGGGGATCAGATACGCAGTATTTT
cdr3_aa: CASSRGSDTQYF
clone_size: many
d_call: NA
j_call: TRBJ2-3
v_call: TRBV7-3

cdr3_nt: TGTGCCAGCAGTGAGAGAAACCGGCGCGAGCAGTACTTC
cdr3_aa: CASSERNRREQYF
clone_size: NA
d_call: NA
j_call: TRBJ2-7
v_call: TRBV25-1

cdr3_nt: TGTGCCACCAGCCAAGATGGGCAGGGGGCCTTTGGCTACACCTTC
cdr3_aa: CATSQDGQGAFGYTF
clone_size: few
d_call: TRBD1
j_call: TRBJ1-2
v_call: TRBV3-1

cdr3_nt: TGTGCCAGCAGCCTACTAGCGGGGGGGCCTGAAAATGAGCAGTTCTTC
cdr3_aa: CASSLLAGGPENEQFF
clone_size: NA
d_call: TRBD2
j_call: TRBJ2-1
v_call: TRBV7-3

cdr3_nt: TGTGCCAGCAGTAATCAGGGGGCAGAGACCCAGTACTTC
cdr3_aa: CASSNQGAETQYF
clone_size: NA
d_call: TRBD1
j_call: TRBJ2-5
v_call: TRBV2

cdr3_nt: TGCGCCAGCAGGGAAGGGCCCCAAGGGACAGATACGCAGTATTTT
cdr3_aa: CASREGPQGTDTQYF
clone_size: few
d_call: NA
j_call: TRBJ2-3
v_call: TRBV5-1

cdr3_nt: TGTGCCAGCAGCTACGTCCCGGACGAGCAGTACTTC
cdr3_aa: CASSYVPDEQYF
clone_size: NA
d_call: NA
j_call: TRBJ2-7
v_call: TRBV5-4

cdr3_nt: TGCAGTGCTTATCGGGACAGTGGCGGCAACACTGAAGCTTTCTTT
cdr3_aa: CSAYRDSGGNTEAFF
clone_size: few
d_call: TRBD1
j_call: TRBJ1-1
v_call: TRBV20-1

cdr3_nt: TGTGCCAGCAGCCCGCGGGGGGACGTCGAAAAACTGTTTTTT
cdr3_aa: CASSPRGDVEKLFF
clone_size: NA
d_call: NA
j_call: TRBJ1-4
v_call: TRBV7-2

cdr3_nt: TGTGCCAGCAGCCCGTATCCGGGACAGACATATGGCTACACCTTC
cdr3_aa: CASSPYPGQTYGYTF
clone_size: few
d_call: TRBD1
j_call: TRBJ1-2
v_call: TRBV7-3

cdr3_nt: TGTGCCAGCAGCTTACAGGCGGGGCGGAACGAGCAGTACTTC
cdr3_aa: CASSLQAGRNEQYF
clone_size: few
d_call: NA
j_call: TRBJ2-7
v_call: TRBV7-6

cdr3_nt: TGCGCCAGCAGCTTGGCCAAGGACCTCCGGCTGTATTTT
cdr3_aa: CASSLAKDLRLYF
clone_size: few
d_call: NA
j_call: TRBJ2-3
v_call: TRBV5-1

cdr3_nt: TGTGCCAGCAGCCAGGGAGCTAACTATGGCTACACCTTC
cdr3_aa: CASSQGANYGYTF
clone_size: many
d_call: NA
j_call: TRBJ1-2
v_call: TRBV14

cdr3_nt: TGCGCCAGCAGCATAACAGGGTTCGATGAGCAGTTCTTC
cdr3_aa: CASSITGFDEQFF
clone_size: NA
d_call: NA
j_call: TRBJ2-1
v_call: TRBV5-1

cdr3_nt: TGTGCCATCAGAGAAGGGACAGCCTCAGCGAGAGGCTACACCTTC
cdr3_aa: CAIREGTASARGYTF
clone_size: few
d_call: TRBD1
j_call: TRBJ1-2
v_call: TRBV10-3

cdr3_nt: TGTGCCAGCAGTTACGTGGGTTACGGGGAGCTGTTTTTT
cdr3_aa: CASSYVGYGELFF
clone_size: many
d_call: NA
j_call: TRBJ2-2
v_call: TRBV12-3/TRBV12-4

cdr3_nt: TGTGCCAGCAGCCTCGGGACAGATCCCTACGAGCAGTACTTC
cdr3_aa: CASSLGTDPYEQYF
clone_size: NA
d_call: TRBD1
j_call: TRBJ2-7
v_call: TRBV3-1

cdr3_nt: TGTGCCAGCAGCGTAGAAGGGGGCGGGCCAGATACGCAGTATTTT
cdr3_aa: CASSVEGGGPDTQYF
clone_size: NA
d_call: TRBD1
j_call: TRBJ2-3
v_call: TRBV9

cdr3_nt: TGTGCCAGCAGTTTACTCGGTCAGCCCCAGCATTTT
cdr3_aa: CASSLLGQPQHF
clone_size: many
d_call: NA
j_call: TRBJ1-5
v_call: TRBV27

cdr3_nt: TGCGCCAGCAGCTTGGTAGCCGACCCCCTGCGGTATGGCTACACCTTC
cdr3_aa: CASSLVADPLRYGYTF
clone_size: NA
d_call: NA
j_call: TRBJ1-2
v_call: TRBV5-1

cdr3_nt: TGTGCCAGTAGTATTCAGACAGGGGGGCAGTACTTC
cdr3_aa: CASSIQTGGQYF
clone_size: many
d_call: TRBD1
j_call: TRBJ2-4
v_call: TRBV19

cdr3_nt: TGCGCCAGCAGCCCCCAGGGTAGGGGTGCGAATGAGCAGTTCTTC
cdr3_aa: CASSPQGRGANEQFF
clone_size: few
d_call: NA
j_call: TRBJ2-1
v_call: TRBV4-1

cdr3_nt: TGTGCCATCAGTGAGGTTGGTGGGGGCCGTTCAGATACGCAGTATTTT
cdr3_aa: CAISEVGGGRSDTQYF
clone_size: NA
d_call: NA
j_call: TRBJ2-3
v_call: TRBV10-3

cdr3_nt: TGTGCCAGCAGCCAAGATGGAGGGTTTACAGATACGCAGTATTTT
cdr3_aa: CASSQDGGFTDTQYF
clone_size: NA
d_call: NA
j_call: TRBJ2-3
v_call: TRBV4-2

cdr3_nt: TGTGCCAGCAGCCAGGGAGGTACGAACACCGGGGAGCTGTTTTTT
cdr3_aa: CASSQGGTNTGELFF
clone_size: few
d_call: NA
j_call: TRBJ2-2
v_call: TRBV4-2

cdr3_nt: TGTGCCAGCAGCTTGGATGCCAGAATGGGCACCGGGGAGCTGTTTTTT
cdr3_aa: CASSLDARMGTGELFF
clone_size: few
d_call: NA
j_call: TRBJ2-2
v_call: TRBV5-4

cdr3_nt: TGTGCCAGCAGTGAGCGTCTACGGGCTGAAGCTTTCTTT
cdr3_aa: CASSERLRAEAFF
clone_size: NA
d_call: NA
j_call: TRBJ1-1
v_call: TRBV25-1

cdr3_nt: TGCAGCGTTTACGGACTAGCGGAGACCCAGTACTTC
cdr3_aa: CSVYGLAETQYF
clone_size: many
d_call: TRBD2
j_call: TRBJ2-5
v_call: TRBV29-1

cdr3_nt: TGCGCCAGCAGCCAAGAAGGGCAGGGGGCCGAAGAGACCCAGTACTTC
cdr3_aa: CASSQEGQGAEETQYF
clone_size: many
d_call: TRBD1
j_call: TRBJ2-5
v_call: TRBV4-3

cdr3_nt: TGTGCCAGCAGCCAAGGATTAGCAGGGGGGGTGGTCGGTGAGCAGTTCTTC
cdr3_aa: CASSQGLAGGVVGEQFF
clone_size: NA
d_call: NA
j_call: TRBJ2-1
v_call: TRBV4-2

cdr3_nt: TGTGCCAGCAGCTTACAGGGTTGGGGGCAGCCCCAGCATTTT
cdr3_aa: CASSLQGWGQPQHF
clone_size: few
d_call: NA
j_call: TRBJ1-5
v_call: TRBV11-2

cdr3_nt: TGCGCCAGCAGCTTGGCCTCGCCGGAGACCCATGAAAAACTGTTTTTT
cdr3_aa: CASSLASPETHEKLFF
clone_size: few
d_call: NA
j_call: TRBJ1-4
v_call: TRBV5-1

cdr3_nt: TGTGCCAGCAGCTCGGTGACAGGGCGAAATACGCAGTATTTT
cdr3_aa: CASSSVTGRNTQYF
clone_size: NA
d_call: TRBD1
j_call: TRBJ2-3
v_call: TRBV7-2